Listed below are T cell receptor beta chains from one sample, sequenced in a study of identical twins. TCRdb used MiXCR to reprocess the 5' RACE reads, holding one entry per CDR3 protein. Of approximately 600,000 distinct CDR3 sequences in the sample, roughly 7.2% were seen once. Another study also made use of these data, one on yellow fever vaccine responses in identical twins.

The specimen was PBMCs. These receptors all stem from a young woman in good health. The CDR3 runs from the conserved cysteine through the conserved F or W. Fields, in order: D gene, J gene, V gene, clone size, CDR3 protein, CDR3 DNA. A D gene is named only where the DNA matches it firmly. Some rows have no size entry. The others give once, few or many, or a class for an expanded clone.

NA TRBJ2-2 TRBV14 few CASSQATGWNTGELFF TGTGCCAGCAGCCAAGCCACAGGGTGGAACACCGGGGAGCTGTTTTTT
TRBD1 TRBJ1-1 TRBV5-1 many CASSPGRQGRNTEAFF TGCGCCAGCAGCCCTGGGCGACAGGGTAGAAACACTGAAGCTTTCTTT
NA TRBJ1-1 TRBV5-1 few CASSSPSGTEAFF TGCGCCAGCAGCTCTCCCTCCGGCACTGAAGCTTTCTTT
NA TRBJ1-5 TRBV28 few CASQTGLTRSNQPQHF TGTGCCAGCCAGACAGGTCTCACGAGGAGCAATCAGCCCCAGCATTTT
NA TRBJ2-2 TRBV3-1 many CASSQALVTIGGELFF TGTGCCAGCAGCCAAGCCCTCGTTACAATCGGGGGGGAGCTGTTTTTT
NA TRBJ2-1 TRBV9 NA CASSVVERSAYNEQFF TGTGCCAGCAGCGTAGTTGAGCGTTCAGCCTACAATGAGCAGTTCTTC
TRBD2 TRBJ2-5 TRBV7-2 few CASSSPGLAGGKTQYF TGTGCCAGCAGCTCCCCGGGACTAGCGGGAGGAAAGACCCAGTACTTC
TRBD1 TRBJ1-1 TRBV10-3 many CAIRTGETNTEAFF TGTGCCATCCGAACAGGGGAGACGAACACTGAAGCTTTCTTT
NA TRBJ1-1 TRBV12-3/TRBV12-4 many CASVAGVNTEAFF TGTGCCAGCGTTGCTGGGGTGAACACTGAAGCTTTCTTT
NA TRBJ2-3 TRBV2 many CASSAARTYIADTQYF TGTGCCAGCAGTGCAGCCAGGACCTACATCGCAGATACGCAGTATTTT
NA TRBJ1-6 TRBV14 few CASSHRFLSAPLHF TGTGCCAGCAGCCATCGATTCCTGTCGGCACCCCTCCACTTT
NA TRBJ2-1 TRBV24-1 many CATSGEGLAEQFF TGTGCCACCTCAGGCGAGGGGCTGGCGGAGCAGTTCTTC
NA TRBJ1-3 TRBV29-1 NA CSVKGLGYGSGNTIYF TGCAGCGTTAAAGGGTTAGGCTACGGGTCTGGAAACACCATATATTTT
TRBD2 TRBJ2-3 TRBV7-2 NA CASSFGLAATDTQYF TGTGCCAGCAGCTTCGGACTAGCGGCGACAGATACGCAGTATTTT
NA TRBJ1-1 TRBV27 few CASSLSGGRAEAFF TGTGCCAGCAGTTTATCGGGGGGAAGGGCTGAAGCTTTCTTT
NA TRBJ2-3 TRBV6-5 many CASSWISRDTQYF TGTGCCAGCAGTTGGATATCAAGGGATACGCAGTATTTT
NA TRBJ2-7 TRBV7-2 NA CASSSAWGVSSYEQYF TGTGCCAGCAGCTCCGCATGGGGGGTGAGCTCCTACGAGCAGTACTTC
NA TRBJ1-6 TRBV7-2 many CASRFGGASPLHF TGTGCCAGCAGGTTCGGGGGGGCTTCACCCCTCCACTTT
NA TRBJ2-1 TRBV4-1 many CASSQRGKSSGSYNEQFF TGCGCCAGCAGCCAAAGGGGGAAGTCTAGCGGCTCCTACAATGAGCAGTTCTTC